This T cell receptor (beta chain) was retrieved from a study of STAT5B mutations in CD4+ large granular lymphocyte leukemia. Study context: Among healthy donors, a particular HLA allele went with more CDR3 'QG' motifs.

Study results and limitations: Higher CD4+ than CD8+ T-LGLL clonality might reflect small sample size.

V lost 2 bases to trimming and J lost 7 bases, with 15 bases between them. The CDR3 contains 14 residues. Germline V CDR1 and CDR2: KGHSH, LQKENI. In this sample, this clone turned up once. Its antigen is unknown. Assay used: immunoSEQ multiplex PCR; TCRdb lists only in-frame clones, some missing. This sample yields tens of thousands of clones, of which under 85% are seen a single time; about 2.4% belongs to the top ten. The sequence was collected from a human donor in good health. The material sequenced was CD4+ T cells from blood buffy coats. The chain recombines TRBV18 with TRBJ2-7; TRBD2 is a possible D gene (5 bases). The CDR3 bases are TGTGCCAGCTCACCATGGACCCCACCGGGGGAGCAGTACTTC. It encodes CASSPWTPPGEQYF.